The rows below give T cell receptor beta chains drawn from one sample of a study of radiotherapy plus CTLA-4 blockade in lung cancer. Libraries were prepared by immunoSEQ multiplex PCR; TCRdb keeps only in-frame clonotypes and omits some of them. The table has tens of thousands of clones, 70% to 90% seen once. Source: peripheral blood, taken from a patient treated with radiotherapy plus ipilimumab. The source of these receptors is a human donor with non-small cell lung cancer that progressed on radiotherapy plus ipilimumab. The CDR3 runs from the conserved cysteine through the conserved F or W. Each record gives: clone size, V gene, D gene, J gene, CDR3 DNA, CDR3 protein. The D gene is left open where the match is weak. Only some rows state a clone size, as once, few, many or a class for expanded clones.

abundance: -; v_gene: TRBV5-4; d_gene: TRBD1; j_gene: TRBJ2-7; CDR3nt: TGTGCCAGCAGCCCCCGGGACAGGACCTACGAGCAGTACTTC; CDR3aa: CASSPRDRTYEQYF
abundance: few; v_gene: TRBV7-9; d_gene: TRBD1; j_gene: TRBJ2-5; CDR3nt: TGTGCCAGCAGCACTTTCAGGGGGCCTAGGCAGACCCAGTACTTC; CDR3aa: CASSTFRGPRQTQYF
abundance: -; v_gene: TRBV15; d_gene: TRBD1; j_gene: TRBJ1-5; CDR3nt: TGTGCCACCAGCAGAGATGGGACAGGGTACCAGCCCCAGCATTTT; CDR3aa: CATSRDGTGYQPQHF
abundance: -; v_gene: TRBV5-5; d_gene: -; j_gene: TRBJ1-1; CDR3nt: TGTGCCAGCAGCTGGACGGGAGCCACTGAAGCTTTCTTT; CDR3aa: CASSWTGATEAFF
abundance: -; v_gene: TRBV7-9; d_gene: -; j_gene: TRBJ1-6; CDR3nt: TGTGCCAGCAGCTTACGGGAATCGGGCTATAATTCACCCCTCCACTTT; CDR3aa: CASSLRESGYNSPLHF
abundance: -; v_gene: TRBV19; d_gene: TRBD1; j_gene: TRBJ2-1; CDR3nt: TGTGCCAGTAGCCGACAGGGGGCTAATGAGCAGTTCTTC; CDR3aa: CASSRQGANEQFF
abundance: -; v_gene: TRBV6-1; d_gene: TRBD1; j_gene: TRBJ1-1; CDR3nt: TGTGCCAGCAGTGAAGACAGGGGAGACACTGAAGCTTTCTTT; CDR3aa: CASSEDRGDTEAFF
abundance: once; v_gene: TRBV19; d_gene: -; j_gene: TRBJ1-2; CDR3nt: TGTGCCAGTAGTAAGTCCCGCCGGGACTATGGCTACACCTTC; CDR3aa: CASSKSRRDYGYTF
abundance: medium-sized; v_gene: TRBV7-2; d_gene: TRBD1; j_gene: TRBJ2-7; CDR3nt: TGTGCCAGCTCACAGGGGATTATCTCCTACGAGCAGTACTTC; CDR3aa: CASSQGIISYEQYF
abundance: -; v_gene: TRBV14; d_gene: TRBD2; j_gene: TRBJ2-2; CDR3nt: TGTGCCAGCAGCCAGTTCGGGGGGGCCGGGGAGCTGTTTTTT; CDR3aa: CASSQFGGAGELFF
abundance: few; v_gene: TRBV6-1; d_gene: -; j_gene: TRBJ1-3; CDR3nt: TGTGCCAGCAGTGAACGAGGGGGATTTGGAAACACCATATATTTT; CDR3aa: CASSERGGFGNTIYF
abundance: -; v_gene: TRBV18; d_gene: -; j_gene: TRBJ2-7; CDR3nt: TGTGCCAGCTCACCGCCAGGAAACTCCTACGAGCAGTACTTC; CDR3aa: CASSPPGNSYEQYF
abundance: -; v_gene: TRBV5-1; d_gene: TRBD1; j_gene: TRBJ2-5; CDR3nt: TGCGCCAGCAGCGCTATGACAGGGGCGGGAGAGACCCAGTACTTC; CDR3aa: CASSAMTGAGETQYF
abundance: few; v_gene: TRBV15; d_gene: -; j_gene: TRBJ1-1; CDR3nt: TGTGCCACCAGCCTCACGGAGGCTGAAGCTTTCTTT; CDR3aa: CATSLTEAEAFF
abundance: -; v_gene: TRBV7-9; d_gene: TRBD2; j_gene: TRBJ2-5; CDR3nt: TGTGCCAGCAGCTTAGCAGCTAGCGGGGGACGGCGGGAGACCCAGTACTTC; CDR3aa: CASSLAASGGRRETQYF
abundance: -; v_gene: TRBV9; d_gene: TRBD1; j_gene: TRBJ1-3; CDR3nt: TGTGCCAGCAGCGTAGCTCCGGGACAGGGCCCTGGAAACACCATATATTTT; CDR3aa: CASSVAPGQGPGNTIYF
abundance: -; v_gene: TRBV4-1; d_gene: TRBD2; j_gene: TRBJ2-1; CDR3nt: TGCGCCAGCAGCCAAGCGGGGGGATACAATGAGCAGTTCTTC; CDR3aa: CASSQAGGYNEQFF
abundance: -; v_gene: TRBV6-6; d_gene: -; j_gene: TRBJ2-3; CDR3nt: TGTGCCAGCAACTGGTTCCGAGATACGCAGTATTTT; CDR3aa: CASNWFRDTQYF
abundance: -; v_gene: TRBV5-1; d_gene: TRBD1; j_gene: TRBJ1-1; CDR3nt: TGCGCCAGCAGCCGGACAGGTTCCTTCATGAACACTGAAGCTTTCTTT; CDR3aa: CASSRTGSFMNTEAFF
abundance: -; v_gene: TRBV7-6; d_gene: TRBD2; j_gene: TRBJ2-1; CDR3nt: TGTGCCAGCACCCCCCCCCAGCGGGGGTCCTACAATGAGCAGTTCTTC; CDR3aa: CASTPPQRGSYNEQFF
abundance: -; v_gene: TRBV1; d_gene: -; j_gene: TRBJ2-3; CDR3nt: TGCACCAGCAGCCGGACCTCGGCGGGGGGCGCCCCAGGCACAGATACGCAGTATTTT; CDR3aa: CTSSRTSAGGAPGTDTQYF
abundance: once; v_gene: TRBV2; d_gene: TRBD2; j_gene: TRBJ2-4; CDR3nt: TGTGCCAGCTTGACTAGCGGGGGGGCGGGCATTCAGTACTTC; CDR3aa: CASLTSGGAGIQYF
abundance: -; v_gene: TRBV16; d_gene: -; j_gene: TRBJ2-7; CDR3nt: TGTGCCAGCAGCCAATTCGTTGGGGGCCCCCTCTCCTACGAGCAGTACTTC; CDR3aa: CASSQFVGGPLSYEQYF
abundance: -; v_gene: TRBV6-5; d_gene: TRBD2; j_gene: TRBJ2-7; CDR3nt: TGTGCCAGCAGTTCCCGTAGCGGGGGGGCATACGAGCAGTACTTC; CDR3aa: CASSSRSGGAYEQYF
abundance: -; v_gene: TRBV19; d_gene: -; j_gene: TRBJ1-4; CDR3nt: TGTGCCAGTAAATCGGGGATGGATGAAAAACTGTTTTTT; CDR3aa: CASKSGMDEKLFF
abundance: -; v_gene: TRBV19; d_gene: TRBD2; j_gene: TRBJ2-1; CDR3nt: TGTGCCAGTAGTCCTTCTAGCGGGGGGGCTTCTGAGCAGTTCTTC; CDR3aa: CASSPSSGGASEQFF
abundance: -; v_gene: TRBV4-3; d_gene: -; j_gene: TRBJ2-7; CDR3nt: TGCGCCAGCAGCCAAGTCTTAGGAGCCTACGAGCAGTACTTC; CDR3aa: CASSQVLGAYEQYF
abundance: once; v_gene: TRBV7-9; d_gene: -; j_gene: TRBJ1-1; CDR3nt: TGTGCCAGCAGCGAACAGGGTTCAGGCACTGAAGCTTTCTTT; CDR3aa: CASSEQGSGTEAFF
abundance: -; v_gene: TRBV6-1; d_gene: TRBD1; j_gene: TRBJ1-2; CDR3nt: TGTGCCACGAGGACAGGGAGGGATGGCTACACCTTC; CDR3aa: CATRTGRDGYTF
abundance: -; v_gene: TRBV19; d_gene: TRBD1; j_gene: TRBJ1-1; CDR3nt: TGTGCCAGTAGGACGACAGGGGTGAACACTGAAGCTTTCTTT; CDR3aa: CASRTTGVNTEAFF
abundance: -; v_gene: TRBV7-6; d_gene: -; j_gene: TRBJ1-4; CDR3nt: TGTGCCAGCAGCTTAGGCGGGGGCAGAGAAAAACTGTTTTTT; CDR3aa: CASSLGGGREKLFF
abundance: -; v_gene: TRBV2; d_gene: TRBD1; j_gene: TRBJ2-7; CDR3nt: TGTGCCAGCAGTCTGGACAGGGGCTACGAGCAGTACTTC; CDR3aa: CASSLDRGYEQYF
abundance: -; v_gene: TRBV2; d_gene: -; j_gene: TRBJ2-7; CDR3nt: TGTGCCAGCAGTGAAGGGCCCCGCGGCTCCTACGAGCAGTACTTC; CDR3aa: CASSEGPRGSYEQYF
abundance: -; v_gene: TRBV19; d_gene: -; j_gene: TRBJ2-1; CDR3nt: TGTGCCAGTAGTCGCACAGGAGGGCCCTACAATGAGCAGTTCTTC; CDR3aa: CASSRTGGPYNEQFF
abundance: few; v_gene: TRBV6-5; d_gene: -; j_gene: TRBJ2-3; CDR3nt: TGTGCCACCCGGCGAGCGGGCGTGGCAGATACGCAGTATTTT; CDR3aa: CATRRAGVADTQYF
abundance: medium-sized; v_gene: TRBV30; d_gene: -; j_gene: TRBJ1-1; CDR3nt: TGTGCCTGGATTAACACTCTAGCAGCTGAAGCTTTCTTT; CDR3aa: CAWINTLAAEAFF
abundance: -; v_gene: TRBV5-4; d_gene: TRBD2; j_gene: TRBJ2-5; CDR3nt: TGTGCCAGCAGCCCTAGCGGGGACCAAGAGACCCAGTACTTC; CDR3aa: CASSPSGDQETQYF
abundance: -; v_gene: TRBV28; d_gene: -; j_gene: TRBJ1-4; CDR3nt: TGTGCCAGCAGCTCCGGGACAAGAGGTGAAAAACTGTTTTTT; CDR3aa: CASSSGTRGEKLFF
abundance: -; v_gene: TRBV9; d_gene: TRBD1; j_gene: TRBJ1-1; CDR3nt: TGTGCCAGCAGCCCCGGACAGGGCACTGAAGCTTTCTTT; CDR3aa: CASSPGQGTEAFF
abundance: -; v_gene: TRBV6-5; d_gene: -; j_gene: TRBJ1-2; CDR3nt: TGTGCCAGCAGCCGCAGGGGAAGGGGCTACACCTTC; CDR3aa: CASSRRGRGYTF
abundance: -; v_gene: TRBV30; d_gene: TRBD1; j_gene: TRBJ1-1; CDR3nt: TGTGCCTGGAGTGCCCAGGGGGATAATGACACTGAAGCTTTCTTT; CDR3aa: CAWSAQGDNDTEAFF
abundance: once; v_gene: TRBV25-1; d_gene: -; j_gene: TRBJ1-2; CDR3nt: TGTGCCAGCAGTGAATTTGAACGTAGCGGGGACGACTATGGCTACACCTTC; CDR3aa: CASSEFERSGDDYGYTF
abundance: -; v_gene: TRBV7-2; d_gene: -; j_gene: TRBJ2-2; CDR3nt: TGTGCCAGCAGCAAGGGGTACACCGGGGAGCTGTTTTTT; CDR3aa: CASSKGYTGELFF
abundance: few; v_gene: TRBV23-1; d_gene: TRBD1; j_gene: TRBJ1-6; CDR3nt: TGCGCCAGCAGTCAATCCGGGACAGGGATTTCACCCCTCCACTTT; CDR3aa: CASSQSGTGISPLHF
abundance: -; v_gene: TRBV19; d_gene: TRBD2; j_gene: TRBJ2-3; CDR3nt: TGTGCCACCTCCCGGGAGGGTCTAGCGGGGGGCACTAGCACAGATACGCAGTATTTT; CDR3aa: CATSREGLAGGTSTDTQYF
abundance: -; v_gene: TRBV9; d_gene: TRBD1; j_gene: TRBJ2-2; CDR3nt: TGTGCCAGCGGCCGGGACAGAAACACCGGGGAGCTGTTTTTT; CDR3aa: CASGRDRNTGELFF
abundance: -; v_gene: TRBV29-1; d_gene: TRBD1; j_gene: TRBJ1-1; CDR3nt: TGCAGCGTTGGAGACAGGGATCGGCGAGTCGCGATGAACACTGAAGCTTTCTTT; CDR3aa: CSVGDRDRRVAMNTEAFF
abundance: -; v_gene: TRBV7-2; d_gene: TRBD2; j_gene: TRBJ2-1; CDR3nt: TGTGCCAGCAGCGAGACTAGCGGGGGGGGCAATGAGCAGTTCTTC; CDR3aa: CASSETSGGGNEQFF
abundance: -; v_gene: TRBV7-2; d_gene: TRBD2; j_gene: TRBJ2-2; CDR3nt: TGTGCCAGCAGTCCGGGGGGGCCGAACACCGGGGAGCTGTTTTTT; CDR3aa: CASSPGGPNTGELFF
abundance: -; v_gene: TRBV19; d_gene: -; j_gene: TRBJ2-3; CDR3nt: TGTGCCAGTAGTATTGGAGGTATCCCGGATACGCAGTATTTT; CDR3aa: CASSIGGIPDTQYF